The 16 T cell receptor beta chains reported below all come from one sample, sequenced in a study of blood T cell repertoires in COVID-19. Sequenced by immunoSEQ multiplex PCR; TCRdb stores in-frame clones only, minus some. The sample records 200,000 to 250,000 clones, 88% being singletons. The sequenced sample consisted of peripheral blood. The receptors shown here come from a man between 65 and 85 years old with acute or convalescent COVID-19.

The chain has TRBV29-1 and TRBJ1-2, with 7 bases matching TRBD1. With V trimmed by 7 bases and J by 1 base, 3 bases remained unmatched. The CDR3 is made up of 12 amino acids. CDR1 SQVTM and CDR2 ANQGSEA come from the germline V gene. The CDR3 sequence: CSARQGNYGYTF. The DNA of the CDR3 is TGCAGCGCCCGACAGGGTAACTATGGCTACACCTTC.

The chain carries TRBV6-5 and TRBJ1-5; 8 nucleotides line up with TRBD1. Germline V CDR1 and CDR2: MNHEY, SVGAGI. This CDR3 has 13 residues. Trimming at V came to 5 bases and at J to 7 bases, leaving 4 bases not matched to a gene. CDR3 sequence reads: CASSPGGRQPQHF. The CDR3 region has the DNA TGTGCCAGCAGTCCAGGGGGCAGGCAGCCCCAGCATTTT.

This chain uses TRBV11-1 with TRBJ1-2; D gene ambiguous. Germline assignment: CDR1 SGHAT and CDR2 FQDESV (reference sequence). Trimming removed 1 base at V and 3 bases at J, with 9 bases between. This CDR3 is 14 amino acids long. Here the CDR3 DNA reads TGTGCCAGCAGCTTAGAAGGCGGATACTATGGCTACACCTTC. This translates into CASSLEGGYYGYTF.

The chain employs TRBV24-1 and TRBJ1-1; D possibly corresponds to TRBD1 (5 bases). V was pared by 9 bases and J by 8 bases, with 12 bases between. The CDR3 totals 11 residues. Germline-derived CDR1 and CDR2 are KGHDR and SFDVKD. DNA for the CDR3: TGTGCCACCCCTGGGGGAGGAGAAGCTTTCTTT. Its translation: CATPGGGEAFF.

This clone was seen more than once but under ten times. The chain links TRBV2 to TRBJ2-2; possibly TRBD2 for D (6 bases). Germline V gives CDR1 SNHLY, CDR2 FYNNEI. Trimming removed 6 bases at V and 3 bases at J, with 11 bases between. This CDR3 has 14 amino acids. CDR3 nucleotides: TGTGCCAGCAGCCTAGCGAGGTACACCGGGGAGCTGTTTTTT. It specifies CASSLARYTGELFF. The full variable domain, in which reference TRBV2 and TRBJ2-2 provide the parts outside the CDR3, is EPEVTQTPSHQVTQMGQEVILRCVPISNHLYFYWYRQILGQKVEFLVSFYNNEISEKSEIFDDQFSVERPDGSNFTLKIRSTKLEDSAMYFCASSLARYTGELFFGEGSRLTVL.

The rearrangement links TRBV10-3 to TRBJ2-2; TRBD2 is a possible D gene (6 bases). V was shortened by 3 bases and J by 3 bases, with 11 bases between the two germline ends. The CDR3 loop spans 15 amino acids. Germline V gene sequence: CDR1 ENHRY, CDR2 SYGVKD. CDR3 DNA sequence: TGTGCCATCAGTGACCGGGACTCCTACACCGGGGAGCTGTTTTTT. Encoded protein: CAISDRDSYTGELFF.

This chain uses TRBV7-3 with TRBJ2-7; TRBD1 matches at 10 bases. This CDR3 has 14 residues. Germline CDR1 and CDR2: SGHTA and FQGTGA. Losses at the gene ends were 5 bases for V and 6 bases for J; bases not matched to a gene: 7. CDR3 DNA: TGTGCCAGCAGCCCGGGACAGGGGACGGGCGAGCAGTACTTC. It translates to CASSPGQGTGEQYF.

This chain uses TRBV25-1 with TRBJ1-4; no firm D call. Germline CDR1 and CDR2: MGHDK and SYGVNS. V lost 2 bases to trimming and J lost 10 bases, with 8 bases between them. The CDR3 loop spans 12 amino acids. The chain's CDR3 is CASSENILKLFF. The CDR3 DNA reads TGTGCCAGCAGTGAAAATATTCTAAAACTGTTTTTT.

The chain employs TRBV28 and TRBJ2-1; D not certain. The V end was cut by 4 bases, the J end by 0 bases, with 10 bases between. Per the germline V gene, CDR1 is MDHEN and CDR2 is SYDVKM. The CDR3 is made up of 15 amino acids. For the CDR3, the DNA is TGTGCCAGCAGTTGGCGGTGGAGCTCCTACAATGAGCAGTTCTTC. Translated, it gives CASSWRWSSYNEQFF.

About this clone itself: Its ends do not fully match the called genes, so a read error is possible. The rearrangement uses TRBV2 and TRBJ2-7, with TRBD2 matching 10 bases. From germline, CDR1 is SNHLY and CDR2 FYNNEI. The CDR3 totals 12 residues. The CDR3, as DNA: TGTGCCAGCAGCTTGCTAGCGGGAGATTTTATGTTC. Translating it yields CASSLLAGDFMF.

The genes are TRBV9 and TRBJ1-2; D possibly corresponds to TRBD1 (6 bases). CDR3 size: 17 residues. Germline lookup yields CDR1 SGDLS and CDR2 YYNGEE. Trimming pared 0 bases from V and 6 bases from J, leaving 21 bases between. This chain's CDR3 is CASSVGGIHGGANGYTF. The CDR3 DNA is TGTGCCAGCAGCGTAGGAGGGATCCACGGGGGGGCAAATGGCTACACCTTC.

This clone turned up a few times. The chain recombines TRBV28 with TRBJ2-5; 8 nucleotides align to TRBD1. This CDR3 contains 14 residues. Germline trimming cut 6 bases from V and 4 bases from J; bases unmatched to any gene: 7. Germline CDR1 and CDR2: MDHEN and SYDVKM. The CDR3 loop reads CASSGQGVRETQYF. The CDR3 region has the DNA TGTGCCAGCAGCGGACAGGGTGTACGAGAGACCCAGTACTTC.

This clone is a singleton in its sample. V gene TRBV20-1 combines with J gene TRBJ2-1, with D possibly being TRBD1 (6 bases). From germline, CDR1 is DFQATT and CDR2 SNEGSKA (reference sequence). The CDR3 runs to 15 residues. Trimming stripped 3 bases from V and 1 base from J, with 13 bases between. The CDR3 is CSASPLTGSYNEQFF. The CDR3 DNA reads TGCAGTGCTAGTCCTCTGACAGGTTCCTACAATGAGCAGTTCTTC.

The gene calls are TRBV5-4 and TRBJ2-5; 7 bases agree with TRBD1. V trimming: 1 base; J trimming: 1 base; junction bases outside the gene matches: 4. Germline CDR1 SGHNT, CDR2 YYREEE (reference sequence). The CDR3 covers 15 residues. CDR3 sequence reads: CASSLSGTVQETQYF. The CDR3 DNA is TGTGCCAGCAGCTTGAGTGGGACAGTCCAAGAGACCCAGTACTTC. Full variable domain (remainder filled in from reference TRBV5-4 and TRBJ2-5): ETGVTQSPTHLIKTRGQQVTLRCSSQSGHNTVSWYQQALGQGPQFIFQYYREEENGRGNFPPRFSGLQFPNYSSELNVNALELDDSALYLCASSLSGTVQETQYFGPGTRLLVL.

This clone occurred once. The rearrangement uses TRBV5-5 and TRBJ1-4, with TRBD1 matching 7 bases. Looked up from germline, CDR1 is SGHKS and CDR2 is YYEKEE (reference sequence). The CDR3 extends over 15 amino acids. Trimming at V came to 4 bases and at J to 2 bases, leaving 5 bases not matched to a gene. The CDR3 loop is CASSQNRGTNEKLFF. CDR3 coding DNA: TGTGCCAGCAGCCAAAACAGGGGTACTAATGAAAAACTGTTTTTT.

This clone was recorded many times. The V gene is TRBV3-1 (or the pseudogene TRBV3-2), the J gene TRBJ2-2; TRBD1 agrees at 9 bases. Germline trimming cut 5 bases from V and 3 bases from J; bases unmatched to any gene: 7. Germline V lookup: CDR1 LGHDT, CDR2 YNNKEL (reference sequence). The CDR3 consists of 16 residues. CDR3 in DNA: TGTGCCAGCAGCTCGTCCGGGACAGGGTACACCGGGGAGCTGTTTTTT. Its translation: CASSSSGTGYTGELFF.